A single sample gave rise to the 6 T cell receptor beta chains below, sequenced in a study of blood T cell repertoires in COVID-19. Sequencing was performed with immunoSEQ multiplex PCR; in TCRdb, only in-frame clones are kept and a portion is missing. This table holds 200,000 to 250,000 clones, 80% found once. The sample was peripheral blood. The receptors stem from a woman aged 70-85 years with acute or convalescent COVID-19.

The genes are TRBV30 and TRBJ1-5, with TRBD1 matching 10 bases. CDR3 size: 16 residues. Germline loops: CDR1 GTSNPN, CDR2 SVGIG (reference sequence). The V segment lost 5 bases and the J segment 2 bases; nucleotides outside the gene matches: 9. The CDR3 is CAWGLKTGGRNQPQHF. The CDR3 region has the DNA TGTGCCTGGGGTTTAAAGACAGGGGGCCGCAATCAGCCCCAGCATTTT. The full variable domain, completed using reference TRBV30 and TRBJ1-5, is SQTIHQWPATLVQPVGSPLSLECTVEGTSNPNLYWYRQAAGRGLQLLFYSVGIGQISSEVPQNLSASRPQDRQFILSSKKLLLSDSGFYLCAWGLKTGGRNQPQHFGDGTRLSIL.

This chain connects TRBV7-2 to TRBJ1-4; 12 bases fit TRBD1. Per germline, CDR1 SGHTA and CDR2 FQGNSA. J was trimmed by 3 bases and V by 5 bases; bases with no gene match: 10. The length of the CDR3 is 18 residues. For the CDR3, the DNA is TGTGCCAGCAGCCCCGAGGGACAGGGGGCGGTTGCTAATGAAAAACTGTTTTTT. It codes for CASSPEGQGAVANEKLFF.

This chain connects TRBV27 to TRBJ1-2; 9 bases line up with TRBD1. The J segment lost 6 bases and the V segment lost 7 bases, leaving 9 bases of the junction unmatched. This CDR3 region has 14 residues. Germline values: CDR1 MNHEY, CDR2 SMNVEV (reference sequence). CDR3 region: CASMGQGFLHGYTF. In nucleotides, the CDR3 is TGTGCCAGCATGGGACAGGGTTTTTTACATGGCTACACCTTC.

The chain combines TRBV28 with TRBJ2-7; 7 nucleotides match TRBD2. This CDR3 has 15 amino acids. The V and J ends lost 3 bases and 1 base, in that order; junction bases with no gene match: 6. Per the germline V gene, CDR1 is MDHEN and CDR2 is SYDVKM. CDR3 region: CASSFLRERSYEQYF. CDR3 nucleotides: TGTGCCAGCAGTTTCCTGCGGGAGCGGTCCTACGAGCAGTACTTC.

The chain uses TRBV11-2 and TRBJ2-3, with 8 positions matching TRBD1. Per the germline V gene, CDR1 is SGHAT and CDR2 is FQNNGV. The J segment lost 4 bases and the V segment lost 2 bases, leaving 8 bases of the junction unmatched. The CDR3 has 16 residues. The chain's CDR3 is CASSLNGRGLADTQYF. CDR3 bases: TGTGCCAGCAGCTTAAACGGCAGGGGGCTGGCAGATACGCAGTATTTT.

V and J are TRBV23-1 and TRBJ2-3; 14 bases are a match to TRBD2. TRBV23-1 is designated an ORF whose function remains uncertain. The CDR3 length is 18 residues. V dropped 0 bases and J dropped 7; count of bases not matched to a gene: 9. CDR3 sequence: CASSQSGGLAGVKNTQYF. CDR3 DNA: TGCGCCAGCAGTCAATCGGGGGGACTAGCGGGAGTGAAAAATACGCAGTATTTT.